A selection of T cell receptor beta chains follows, all from one sample in a study of stem cell transplantation in POMP-related autoinflammatory disease. Generated by immunoSEQ multiplex PCR, the TCRdb table keeps only in-frame clones and is missing some. The repertoire has approximately 23,000 clones, 75% to 85% of them found once; the top ten carry around 2.4%. Here the sequenced sample was CD4+ T cells from PBMCs, taken before stem cell transplantation. Source of these receptors: a human donor with POMP-related autoinflammation and immune dysregulation (PRAID). Each CDR3 is given with its conserved first and last residue. The D gene is left open where the match is weak.

15 TRBJ1-2 TRBD1 TRBV19 CASRPGGVLGYGYTF TGTGCCAGTAGGCCAGGGGGCGTTTTGGGCTATGGCTACACCTTC
13 TRBJ2-5 . TRBV29-1 CSVTLTSQETQYF TGCAGCGTTACCCTCACCTCTCAAGAGACCCAGTACTTC
12 TRBJ1-5 . TRBV28 CASTSGSQPQHF TGTGCCAGCACCTCCGGCAGTCAGCCCCAGCATTTT
14 TRBJ1-2 TRBD1 TRBV2 CASSLDRGLYGYTF TGTGCCAGCAGCCTAGACAGGGGACTCTATGGCTACACCTTC
14 TRBJ1-4 TRBD1 TRBV18 CASSPPGQGEKLFF TGTGCCAGCTCACCACCGGGACAGGGGGAAAAACTGTTTTTT
14 TRBJ2-3 TRBD2 TRBV2 CASKESGTTDTQYF TGTGCCAGCAAAGAGAGCGGGACCACAGATACGCAGTATTTT
16 TRBJ2-3 TRBD2 TRBV4-1 CASSQPLAGSTDTQYF TGCGCCAGCAGCCAACCACTAGCGGGAAGCACAGATACGCAGTATTTT
15 TRBJ1-5 . TRBV27 CASAASGKYNQPQHF TGTGCCAGCGCCGCCTCCGGAAAGTACAATCAGCCCCAGCATTTT
16 TRBJ1-4 . TRBV30 CAWSVLRLAVGEKLFF TGTGCCTGGAGTGTACTTCGGCTGGCCGTTGGTGAAAAACTGTTTTTT
16 TRBJ2-7 . TRBV18 CASSLSTWSSSYEQYF TGTGCCAGCTCACTCAGCACCTGGTCCTCCTCCTACGAGCAGTACTTC